These T cell receptor beta chains were read from a single sample in a study of blood T cells in healthy people across ages. MiXCR, applied by TCRdb to the 5' RACE reads, yields one record per CDR3 protein. Of some 700,000 distinct CDR3 sequences in the sample, approximately 39% were seen once. The sample consisted of blood. The receptors stem from a woman aged 60-75 years in good health. Each CDR3 is given with its conserved first and last residue. A D gene is named only where the DNA matches it firmly. Size is stated for part of the rows, as once, few or many counts, or as a class when the clone is expanded.

d_gene	abundance	v_gene	j_gene	CDR3aa	CDR3nt
TRBD1	many	TRBV12-3/TRBV12-4	TRBJ2-5	CASNNRGPQETQYF	TGTGCCAGCAATAACAGGGGGCCACAAGAGACCCAGTACTTC
.	.	TRBV29-1	TRBJ2-1	CSVARVAANEQFF	TGCAGCGTTGCCAGGGTTGCGGCCAATGAGCAGTTCTTC
TRBD2	few	TRBV7-2	TRBJ2-3	CASSSSGRGPDTQYF	TGTGCCAGCAGTTCTAGCGGGAGGGGTCCAGATACGCAGTATTTT
.	few	TRBV2	TRBJ2-2	CASLPQENTGELFF	TGTGCCAGCCTACCCCAGGAGAACACCGGGGAGCTGTTTTTT
.	few	TRBV9	TRBJ2-6	CASAGANVLTF	TGTGCCAGCGCGGGGGCCAACGTCCTGACTTTC
.	.	TRBV20-1	TRBJ2-1	CSARAGLLYNEQFF	TGCAGTGCTAGAGCGGGCCTACTCTACAATGAGCAGTTCTTC
.	.	TRBV20-1	TRBJ1-1	CSAYIGGPNTEAFF	TGCAGTGCTTACATCGGCGGTCCGAACACTGAAGCTTTCTTT
TRBD2	few	TRBV6-5	TRBJ2-1	CASSAGTRVRFF	TGTGCCAGCAGTGCGGGGACTAGAGTTAGGTTCTTC
.	.	TRBV18	TRBJ2-5	CASSPSWVPETQYF	TGTGCCAGCTCACCAAGCTGGGTTCCCGAGACCCAGTACTTC
.	.	TRBV7-2	TRBJ2-4	CASSPDRASGIQYF	TGTGCCAGCAGCCCTGACAGGGCTAGCGGCATTCAGTACTTC
TRBD2	few	TRBV20-1	TRBJ2-5	CSASPSGGKGETQYF	TGCAGTGCTAGCCCTAGCGGGGGAAAAGGGGAGACCCAGTACTTC
.	.	TRBV18	TRBJ2-5	CASSPQTLESETQYF	TGTGCCAGCTCACCCCAAACACTAGAGTCGGAGACCCAGTACTTC
.	few	TRBV7-2	TRBJ1-4	CASSLGRAEKLFF	TGTGCCAGCAGCTTAGGCAGGGCTGAAAAACTGTTTTTT
.	few	TRBV29-1	TRBJ1-1	CSVVEIEAFF	TGCAGCGTTGTGGAAATAGAAGCTTTCTTT
TRBD2	many	TRBV9	TRBJ2-1	CASSVELAVDNEQFF	TGTGCCAGCAGCGTAGAACTAGCGGTAGACAATGAGCAGTTCTTC
TRBD2	few	TRBV27	TRBJ2-1	CASSPSPGGHSNYEQFF	TGTGCCAGCAGCCCAAGTCCGGGGGGGCATTCTAACTATGAGCAGTTCTTC
.	.	TRBV7-9	TRBJ2-7	CASSDQLGAQYF	TGTGCCAGCAGCGATCAGTTGGGGGCGCAGTACTTC
.	many	TRBV5-1	TRBJ2-7	CASSRQDPNEQYF	TGCGCCAGCAGCCGACAGGACCCCAACGAGCAGTACTTC
TRBD1	.	TRBV27	TRBJ2-7	CASRTRDSSYEQYF	TGTGCCAGCAGGACCCGGGACAGCTCCTACGAGCAGTACTTC
TRBD2	.	TRBV10-3	TRBJ2-7	CATRLAEENYEQYF	TGTGCCACTCGACTAGCGGAGGAGAACTACGAGCAGTACTTC
TRBD1	.	TRBV24-1	TRBJ2-1	CATSVLGGGQGAVNEQFF	TGTGCCACCAGTGTCCTGGGCGGGGGACAGGGGGCGGTTAATGAGCAGTTCTTC
.	.	TRBV4-3	TRBJ2-7	CASSQEIPGAAGAGTYEQYF	TGCGCCAGCAGCCAAGAAATACCGGGAGCGGCAGGGGCTGGGACCTACGAGCAGTACTTC
TRBD2	few	TRBV25-1	TRBJ2-1	CASSEPTLTSGRTLKLYNEQFF	TGTGCCAGCAGTGAACCGACCCTGACTAGCGGGAGGACCCTAAAACTTTACAATGAGCAGTTCTTC
TRBD1	.	TRBV20-1	TRBJ1-2	CRARDRENYGYTF	TGCAGGGCCCGGGACAGGGAAAACTATGGCTACACCTTC
.	few	TRBV11-3	TRBJ2-3	CASSSGTFLDTDTQYF	TGTGCCAGCAGCTCAGGGACTTTTCTCGACACAGATACGCAGTATTTT
TRBD2	.	TRBV4-3	TRBJ2-3	CASSQFSGNRGTDTQYF	TGCGCCAGCAGCCAGTTTAGCGGGAATAGGGGCACAGATACGCAGTATTTT
.	few	TRBV7-3	TRBJ1-4	CASSLGGRATNEKLFF	TGTGCCAGCAGCTTAGGGGGACGGGCAACTAATGAAAAACTGTTTTTT
TRBD1	.	TRBV6-6	TRBJ2-3	CASSDRTGGTDTQYF	TGTGCCAGCAGTGACCGGACAGGGGGCACAGATACGCAGTATTTT
TRBD2	many	TRBV6-2/TRBV6-3	TRBJ2-3	CASSYIGLAGDTQYF	TGTGCCAGCAGTTACATAGGACTAGCGGGAGATACGCAGTATTTT
.	few	TRBV25-1	TRBJ2-6	CASSVGQTSSGANVLTF	TGTGCCAGCAGTGTTGGACAGACTAGCTCTGGGGCCAACGTCCTGACTTTC
.	many	TRBV6-2/TRBV6-3	TRBJ1-4	CASSPDGATNEKLFF	TGTGCCAGCAGTCCGGACGGCGCAACTAATGAAAAACTGTTTTTT
.	.	TRBV3-1	TRBJ2-3	CASSQWEDDTQYF	TGTGCCAGCAGCCAATGGGAGGACGATACGCAGTATTTT
TRBD2	once	TRBV2	TRBJ2-4	CASSPLAGVALQYF	TGTGCCAGCAGTCCGCTAGCGGGGGTCGCTCTTCAGTACTTC
.	few	TRBV12-3/TRBV12-4	TRBJ1-2	CASSLARERYTF	TGTGCCAGCAGTTTAGCGAGAGAGCGTTACACCTTC
.	.	TRBV5-1	TRBJ2-2	CASSYGRQRGELFF	TGCGCCAGCAGCTACGGGAGACAACGGGGGGAGCTGTTTTTT
TRBD1	few	TRBV20-1	TRBJ2-7	CSARDLGGGISYEQYF	TGCAGTGCTAGAGATCTAGGGGGCGGAATATCCTACGAGCAGTACTTC